The entry below describes one T cell receptor (beta chain). The data belong to a study of response to subunit inactivated influenza vaccine. TCRdb re-analysed the RT-PCR reads in MiXCR, keeping a single row per CDR3 protein. The sample lists 500,000 or so distinct CDR3 sequences, about 10% seen once, with approximately 12% in the top ten. Trimming removed 4 bases from V and 0 bases from J, with 10 bases in between. This CDR3 has 14 amino acids. Germline values: CDR1 SGHRS, CDR2 YFSETQ. Sequenced material: PBMCs from blood, taken 45 days after vaccination. The gene calls are TRBV5-1 and TRBJ2-5; no firm D call. The clonotype originates from a man between 50 and 59 years old who received an inactivated influenza vaccine. Here the CDR3 DNA reads TGCGCCAGCAGCACCACTGACAACCAAGAGACCCAGTACTTC. It codes for CASSTTDNQETQYF.